Following are 6 T cell receptor beta chains from one sample sequenced in a study of T cells after yellow fever vaccination. TCRdb re-derived calls from the 5' RACE reads in MiXCR, one entry per CDR3 protein. Seen here are 400,000 or so distinct CDR3 sequences, 6.2% observed once, and the top ten hold about 15%. The material sequenced was PBMCs, taken 5 days after the yellow fever booster vaccination. Receptors were obtained from a man aged 25 to 40 who received the YFV17D yellow fever vaccine.

This clonotype has only a few counts. The chain recombines TRBV25-1 with TRBJ2-7; no reliable D call. The germline CDR1 and CDR2 sequences are MGHDK and SYGVNS. Trimming took off 6 bases at V and 2 bases at J, with 5 bases between the two ends. The CDR3 runs 11 residues. The CDR3 loop is CASRGTYEQYF. The CDR3 DNA reads as TGTGCCAGCAGGGGAACCTACGAGCAGTACTTC.

This clonotype was counted a few times. The rearrangement joins TRBV19 to TRBJ2-3, with D tentatively TRBD2 (5 bases). CDR3 size: 14 residues. V lost 6 bases and J 3 bases, leaving 13 bases between the germline ends. Germline CDR1 reads LNHDA; CDR2 reads SQIVND (reference sequence). The DNA of the CDR3 is TGTGCCAGTAGAAGGGAATGGGAGACAGATACGCAGTATTTT. Its protein is CASRREWETDTQYF.

This clonotype was counted at least ten times. The chain carries TRBV5-1 and TRBJ2-2; D is perhaps TRBD2 (6 bases). V was shortened by 3 bases and J by 5 bases, with 11 bases between the two germline ends. The CDR3 spans 14 residues. Germline assignment: CDR1 SGHRS and CDR2 YFSETQ. The CDR3 DNA reads TGCGCCAGCAGCTCCATAGGAGGGACCGGGGAGCTGTTTTTT. This translates into CASSSIGGTGELFF.

This clonotype was detected many times. The chain is built from TRBV7-3 and TRBJ2-1; D possibly corresponds to TRBD2 (5 bases). This CDR3 comprises 13 residues. Trimming shortened V by 5 bases and J by 5 bases, and 10 bases separated the two germline ends. Germline V gene data show CDR1 as SGHTA and CDR2 as FQGTGA. The CDR3: CASSRGRNNEQFF. The CDR3 DNA reads TGTGCCAGCAGCCGGGGTCGGAACAATGAGCAGTTCTTC.

This clonotype was recorded at least ten times. CDR3 sequence (DNA): TGCAGCGTTGCTGGATCGAGCTCCTACAATGAGCAGTTCTTC. Its translation is CSVAGSSSYNEQFF. V is TRBV29-1 and J is TRBJ2-1; D is ambiguous. Per germline, CDR1 SQVTM and CDR2 ANQGSEA. The CDR3 length is 14 residues. The V end lost 4 bases, the J end lost 0 bases, and 10 bases lay between the germline ends.

This clonotype was counted many times. The rearrangement uses TRBV29-1 and TRBJ2-1; tentatively, D is TRBD1 or TRBD2 (5 bases each). CDR3 length: 11 amino acids. Germline V gene lookup returns CDR1 SQVTM and CDR2 ANQGSEA. CDR3 amino acids: CCHPSGGEQFF. The CDR3, as DNA: TGCTGCCACCCGAGTGGGGGTGAGCAGTTCTTC.